The TCR beta chain described here comes from a study of cytomegalovirus exposure and HLA in healthy donors (dated 2017 in TCRdb). Context from the whole study: An earlier analysis of under 600 of the donors reported about 290 Gb of sequence data and some 120 million unique TCR beta sequences from approximately 180 million T cells. Every repertoire in the discovery cohort had been generated on one and the same sequencing platform. Donor age, sex, ethnicity and CMV serostatus were collected together with the repertoire data. Because of strong linkage in the cohort, a few DR-DQ haplotypes were treated as single units for association and clustering. Roughly 300 gigabases of sequencing data and approximately 80 million unique TCR sequences were included in an early release covering roughly 600 HLA-typed donors. A separate validation cohort of roughly 130 different subjects was used in addition to the approximately 700-subject first cohort. The study aimed to test whether signatures of past pathogen exposure could be identified by cataloging public T cell receptors. In a later genetic analysis, genome-wide SNP genotypes for about three fifths of the roughly 670 donors were used, and that subset was treated as a discovery cohort. Typing coverage differed by locus: A, B, C, DRB1 and DQB1 were typed in roughly 620-630 donors, DQA1 in 522, DPA1 in some 570, and DPB1 in just under 490. HLA typing covered class I and class II loci at four-digit resolution. On average, around 240,000 unique TCR beta nucleotide sequences were sequenced per donor among 300 to 500 genotyped donors of the cohort, with 15% to 20% of those sequences being non-productive. Of the 300 to 500 genotyped donors, 80% to 90% were placed in the genetic ancestry cluster associated with self-reported Caucasian donors. In an earlier analysis of 587 of the donors, high-throughput TCR beta sequencing was used to judge whether each TCR beta V gene segment behaved as functional or pseudogenic. To predict cytomegalovirus infection status, the study brought together high-throughput TCR immunosequencing, statistical association of individual TCRs with disease status, and machine learning. Rather than drawing on any new phenotypic data, the later analysis identified candidate immune exposures from TCR beta sequences and the way those sequences occurred across donors. In a later analysis, previously published TCR beta repertoires from 666 donors were re-analyzed and high-resolution HLA genotyping was added so that TCR occurrence patterns could be studied. The study used immunosequencing to profile the T cell repertoires of more than 650 subjects and linked those repertoires to cytomegalovirus serostatus. Study-wide findings and limitations: In a later analysis, TCR association rates were found to vary across HLA loci, with the most associated TCRs seen for DRB1 alleles and the fewest for HLA-C alleles. Because counts were too low, around 17 rarely observed V segments, including chromosome 9 orphons, were left out of the earlier analysis of a few hundred of the donors. In a later analysis, around 17,000 TCR beta sequences were associated with specific HLA alleles at a false discovery rate of 0.05. Only TCR beta chains were sequenced in this cohort, and the absence of alpha or paired-chain data limited detectable features. Compared with equally common non-associated chains, HLA-associated TCR beta chains in a later analysis were more clonally expanded and had lower generation probabilities. Some IMGT-functional V segments, including TRBV6-2 and TRBV6-3, could not be distinguished by the 87-base-pair reads and were therefore excluded. The authors suggested that the approach could potentially be extended to other disease states and immunological phenotypes. CMV serostatus was the only immune exposure information available for the cohort. An earlier analysis of around 500 of the donors showed that most TCR beta V segments appeared in productive rearrangements either about 87% or about 30% of the time, which broadly matched IMGT annotations. A later genetic analysis reported fewer N-insertions in productive TCRs among donors in an Asian-associated ancestry cluster than the 666-donor mean. A group of highly shared sequence variants was considered likely to be a technical artifact of the sequencing pipeline. A few of the identified cytomegalovirus-associated TCR beta chains were confirmed in vitro to be specific for cytomegalovirus antigens. Sequencing depth was assumed to be roughly uniform across donors in the presence/absence analyses, though that assumption may not hold. In a later analysis, several top co-occurrence clusters were reported to appear linked to parvovirus B19, influenza, CMV and Epstein-Barr virus. In a later genetic analysis, a missense DCLRE1C variant was associated with V-gene and J-gene trimming of TCR beta chains, and the association was replicated in an independent cohort. Because HLA typing was unavailable for some donors at each locus, only the typed subset was used in association tests. A further reported finding was that TCR beta sequences accurately predicted the HLA-A and HLA-B alleles for most subjects in the first cohort. In a later analysis, most CMV-associated TCR beta chains were found to appear HLA-restricted, with HLA associations seemingly driven largely by CMV exposure. While some public TCRs were present in many individuals, most TCR sequences turned up only very rarely across donors. The classifier was reported to diagnose cytomegalovirus status with high specificity and sensitivity in both the original and validation cohorts. The study listed 150 to 200 TCR beta chains as associated with cytomegalovirus. Correlated functional status among segregating V segments might be attributable to linkage disequilibrium, but an unknown experimental factor could not be ruled out. When HLA alleles, especially DR and DQ, strongly co-occurred, attributing TCR associations to individual alleles was difficult.

The method behind the library was the immunoSEQ multiplex PCR assay. For the multiplex PCR, a mixture combining 60 forward primers for TCR Vbeta segments and 13 reverse primers for TCR Jbeta segments was used. The CDR3 region of rearranged TCR beta genes was amplified from genomic DNA with a multiplex PCR assay. The amplified TCR beta libraries were sequenced on the Illumina HiSeq System as 87-base-pair reads. The source study handled its data this way. In a later analysis, around 80 million unique TCR beta chains were counted across the 500 to 850 repertoires, and approximately 11 million of these chains were shared by at least two donors. Raw reads were error-corrected and collapsed into unique sequences by a nearest-neighbor algorithm in which closely related sequences were merged to remove PCR and sequencing errors. To assign V, D and J gene segments, CDR3 sequences were aligned to IMGT reference sequences. Each retained sequence needed at least a six-nucleotide match to both a V gene segment and a J gene segment. A rearrangement counted as productive if the CDR3 had no stop codons and remained in frame with V and J, and every other rearrangement counted as non-productive. Following IMGT convention, CDR3 was defined as the stretch from the second conserved V-encoded cysteine to the conserved J-encoded phenylalanine. In an earlier analysis of some 550 of the donors, sequences lacking an unambiguous match to a single V gene segment were excluded. An earlier analysis of 500 to 600 of the donors classified V segments as functional when productive rearrangements were above 56.7% and as segregating when the standard deviation between donors was above 5%. A statistical classification framework was built for diagnosing cytomegalovirus status from the catalog of TCR beta chain sequences. V and J gene assignment, in a later analysis, came from comparing TCR nucleotide sequences with IMGT/GENE-DB human TR gene sequences. The TCRdist pipeline was used in a later analysis to assign CDR3 sequences and most-parsimonious VDJ recombination scenarios. In a later analysis, each TCR beta chain was defined by its CDR3 amino acid sequence together with its V-gene family, and reads without a unique V-gene family were excluded. In a later analysis, several hundred highly shared, low-generation-probability nucleotide sequences were removed to address suspected cross-contamination and a sequencing artifact. A later analysis calculated a clonal expansion index for each public chain from normalized within-repertoire ranks of inferred template counts. In a later analysis, generation probabilities were computed using a VDJ recombination model fitted to out-of-frame rearrangements, and the results were checked against IGoR. In a later analysis, hypergeometric tests were used to score TCR-TCR, TCR-HLA and TCR-CMV co-occurrence, with a repertoire-size bias correction applied to TCR pairs. A later analysis estimated false discovery rates by permuting HLA or CMV assignments 20 times. In a later analysis, co-occurring TCRs were grouped with DBSCAN, and TCRdist sequence similarity was added when clustering was performed within HLA-allele-positive subsets. Repertoires with fewer than 30,000 or more than 120,000 public chains, plus five repertoires with anomalous nucleotide sharing, were excluded from co-occurrence clustering. The table comes from immuneACCESS by way of TCRdb, which keeps in-frame sequences with V and J called. Part of the clones is missing from these tables; in studies checked, under half for an unresolved V gene and the rest for unknown reasons. V and J calls and clone size are as listed in that table; D and trimming were resolved from the DNA. This sample gives roughly 98,000 clones in total; around 77% of them show up just once. Approximately 8% of the sample is taken by the ten largest.

V is shortened by 2 bases, J by 2 bases, and the region joining them spans 18 bases. The CDR3 runs 18 amino acids, cysteine and phenylalanine included. Only the CDR3 part of the read is kept: 54 bases, read in frame from the first base. CDR1 and CDR2 were assigned from the germline V gene as MNHNS and SASEGT. In total, over 600 healthy bone marrow donors made up the cohort. All cohort members were sampled while nominally healthy, although unrecorded immune exposures were likely present. The donor was CMV seronegative and belonged to the group of around 350 seronegative cohort members. A peripheral blood sample was collected from each donor, and TCR beta sequencing was performed on peripheral blood mononuclear cells. Genomic DNA was extracted from the blood cell samples with the Qiagen DNeasy Blood Extraction Kit. As regards this clone: Its antigen is not yet known. No much larger clone is present one base from it, and per-base qualities are unavailable.

The sequencing input was PBMCs. The chain was built from TRBV6-1 and TRBJ1-4, with TRBD1 perhaps the D gene, on 5 matching bases. The sequence was collected from a female donor in good health and CMV-seronegative. The encoded CDR3 is CASSERARVLMTNEKLFF. The DNA sequence reads TGTGCCAGCAGTGAAAGAGCCAGGGTTTTGATGACTAATGAAAAACTGTTTTTT.